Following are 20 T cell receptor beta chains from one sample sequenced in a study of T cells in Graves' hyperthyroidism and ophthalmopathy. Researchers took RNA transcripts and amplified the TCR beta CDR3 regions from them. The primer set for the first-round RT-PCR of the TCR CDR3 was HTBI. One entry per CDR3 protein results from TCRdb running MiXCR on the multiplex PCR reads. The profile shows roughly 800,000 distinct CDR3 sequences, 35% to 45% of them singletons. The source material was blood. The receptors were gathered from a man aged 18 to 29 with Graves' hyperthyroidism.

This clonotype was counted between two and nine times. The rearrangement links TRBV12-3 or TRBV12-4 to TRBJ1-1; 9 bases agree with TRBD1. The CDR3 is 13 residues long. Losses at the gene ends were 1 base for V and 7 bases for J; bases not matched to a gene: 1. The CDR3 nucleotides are TGTGCCAGCAGTTTAGGGACAGGGGATGAAGCTTTCTTT. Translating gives CASSLGTGDEAFF.

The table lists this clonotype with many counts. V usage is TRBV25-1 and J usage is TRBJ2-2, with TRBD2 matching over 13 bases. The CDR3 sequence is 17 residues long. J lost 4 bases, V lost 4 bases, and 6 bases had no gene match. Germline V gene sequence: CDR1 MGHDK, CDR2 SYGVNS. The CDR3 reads CASSAPGLAGRTGELFF. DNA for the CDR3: TGTGCCAGCAGTGCCCCGGGACTAGCGGGGCGCACCGGGGAGCTGTTTTTT.

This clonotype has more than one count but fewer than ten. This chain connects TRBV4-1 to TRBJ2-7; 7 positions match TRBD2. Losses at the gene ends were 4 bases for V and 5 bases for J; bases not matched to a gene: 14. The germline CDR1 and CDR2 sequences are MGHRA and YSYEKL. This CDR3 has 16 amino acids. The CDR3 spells CASSRRLGEGGNEQYF. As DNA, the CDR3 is TGCGCCAGCAGCCGTAGACTAGGGGAGGGCGGCAACGAGCAGTACTTC.

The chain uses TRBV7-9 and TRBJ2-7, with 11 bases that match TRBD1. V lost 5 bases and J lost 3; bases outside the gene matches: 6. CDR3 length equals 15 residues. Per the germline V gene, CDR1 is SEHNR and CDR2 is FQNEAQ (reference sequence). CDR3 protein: CASSPGQGGFYEQYF. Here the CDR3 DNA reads TGTGCCAGCAGCCCGGGACAGGGGGGATTCTACGAGCAGTACTTC.

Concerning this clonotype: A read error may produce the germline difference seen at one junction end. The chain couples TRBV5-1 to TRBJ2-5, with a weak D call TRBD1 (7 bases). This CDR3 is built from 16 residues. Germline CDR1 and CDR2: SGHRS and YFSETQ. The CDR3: CASSLVPGGSQETQYF. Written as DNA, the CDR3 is TGTGCCAGCAGCTTGGTGCCAGGGGGGTCCCAAGAGACCCAGTACTTC.

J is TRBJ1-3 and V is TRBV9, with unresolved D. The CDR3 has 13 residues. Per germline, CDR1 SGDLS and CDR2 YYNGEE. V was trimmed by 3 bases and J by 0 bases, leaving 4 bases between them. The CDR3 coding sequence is TGTGCCAGCAGCGCGTACTCTGGAAACACCATATATTTT. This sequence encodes CASSAYSGNTIYF.

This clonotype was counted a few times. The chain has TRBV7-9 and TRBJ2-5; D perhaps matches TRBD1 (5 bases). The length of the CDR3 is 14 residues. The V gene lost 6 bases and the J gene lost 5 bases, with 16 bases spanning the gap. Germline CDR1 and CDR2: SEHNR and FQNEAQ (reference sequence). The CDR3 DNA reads TGTGCCAGCAGTTCTATGGTCTCAGGGGAGACCCAGTACTTC. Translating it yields CASSSMVSGETQYF.

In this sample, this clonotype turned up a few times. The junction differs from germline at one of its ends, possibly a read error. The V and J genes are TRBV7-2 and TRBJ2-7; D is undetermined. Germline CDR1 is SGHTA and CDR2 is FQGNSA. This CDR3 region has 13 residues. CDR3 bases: TGCGCCAGCAGCCCCCACCGGGCAGGAGAGCAGTACTTC. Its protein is CASSPHRAGEQYF.

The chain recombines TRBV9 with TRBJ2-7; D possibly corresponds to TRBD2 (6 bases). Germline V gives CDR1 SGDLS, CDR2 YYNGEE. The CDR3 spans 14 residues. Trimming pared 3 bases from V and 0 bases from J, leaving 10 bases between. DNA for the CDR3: TGTGCCAGCAGCGGGGACTTGAGCTCCTACGAGCAGTACTTC. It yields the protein CASSGDLSSYEQYF. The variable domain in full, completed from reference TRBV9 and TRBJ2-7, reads DSGVTQTPKHLITATGQRVTLRCSPRSGDLSVYWYQQSLDQGLQFLIQYYNGEERAKGNILERFSAQQFPDLHSELNLSSLELGDSALYFCASSGDLSSYEQYFGPGTRLTVT.

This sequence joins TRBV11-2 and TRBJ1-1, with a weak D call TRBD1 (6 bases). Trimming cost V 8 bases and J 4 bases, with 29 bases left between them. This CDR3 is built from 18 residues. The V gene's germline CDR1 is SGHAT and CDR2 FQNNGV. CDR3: CASGPKGDWGDWGTEAFF. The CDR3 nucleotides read TGTGCCAGCGGACCGAAGGGGGACTGGGGTGACTGGGGCACTGAAGCTTTCTTT.

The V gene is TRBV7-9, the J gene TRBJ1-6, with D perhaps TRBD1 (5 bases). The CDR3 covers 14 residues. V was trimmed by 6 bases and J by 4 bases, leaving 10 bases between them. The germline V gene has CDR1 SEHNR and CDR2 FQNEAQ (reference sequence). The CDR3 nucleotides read TGTGCCAGCAGGGGGCAGCGGTATAATTCACCCCTCCACTTT. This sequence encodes CASRGQRYNSPLHF.

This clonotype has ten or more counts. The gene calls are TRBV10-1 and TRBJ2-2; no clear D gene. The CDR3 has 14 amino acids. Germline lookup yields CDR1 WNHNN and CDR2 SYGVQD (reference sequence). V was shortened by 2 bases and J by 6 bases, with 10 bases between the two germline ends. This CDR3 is CASSELPIAGELFF. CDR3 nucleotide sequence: TGCGCCAGCAGTGAGCTCCCTATTGCCGGGGAGCTGTTTTTT.

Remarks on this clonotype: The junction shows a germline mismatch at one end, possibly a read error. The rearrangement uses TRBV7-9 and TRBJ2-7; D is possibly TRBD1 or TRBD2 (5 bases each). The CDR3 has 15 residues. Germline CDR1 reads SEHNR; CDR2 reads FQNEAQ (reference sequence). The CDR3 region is CASSPPGRTLYGQYF. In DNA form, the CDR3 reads TGTGCCAGCAGTCCTCCGGGACGGACCCTCTACGGGCAGTACTTC.

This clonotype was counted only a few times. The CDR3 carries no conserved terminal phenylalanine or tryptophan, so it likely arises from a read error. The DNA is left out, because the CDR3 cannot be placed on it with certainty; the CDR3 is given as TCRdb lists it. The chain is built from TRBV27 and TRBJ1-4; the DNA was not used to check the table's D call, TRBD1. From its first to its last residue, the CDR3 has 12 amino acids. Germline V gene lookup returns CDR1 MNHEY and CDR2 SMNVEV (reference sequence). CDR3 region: CASRIWVETGQQ.

The chain's CDR3 is CSSRPGANEAFF. The CDR3 DNA is TGCAGCTCCAGACCGGGGGCGAATGAAGCTTTCTTT. The chain links TRBV29-1 to TRBJ1-1; D might be TRBD1 (6 bases). Deletions cut 8 bases from V and 7 bases from J, with 17 bases between. The CDR3 has 12 amino acids. Germline values: CDR1 SQVTM, CDR2 ANQGSEA.

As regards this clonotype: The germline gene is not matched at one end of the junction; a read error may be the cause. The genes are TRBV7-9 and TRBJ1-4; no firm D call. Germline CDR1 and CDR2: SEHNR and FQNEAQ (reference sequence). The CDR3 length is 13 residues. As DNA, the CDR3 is TGTGCCAGCAGGGGCGCGGGCAATGAAAAACTGCTTTTT. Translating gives CASRGAGNEKLLF.

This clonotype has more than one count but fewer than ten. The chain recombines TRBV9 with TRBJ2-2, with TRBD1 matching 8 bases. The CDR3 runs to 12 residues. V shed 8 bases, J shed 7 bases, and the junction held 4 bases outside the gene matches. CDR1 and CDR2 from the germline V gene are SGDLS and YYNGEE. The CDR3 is CASRQGYGELFF. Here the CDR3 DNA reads TGTGCCAGTCGACAGGGGTACGGGGAGCTGTTTTTT. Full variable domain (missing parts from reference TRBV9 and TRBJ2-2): DSGVTQTPKHLITATGQRVTLRCSPRSGDLSVYWYQQSLDQGLQFLIQYYNGEERAKGNILERFSAQQFPDLHSELNLSSLELGDSALYFCASRQGYGELFFGEGSRLTVL.

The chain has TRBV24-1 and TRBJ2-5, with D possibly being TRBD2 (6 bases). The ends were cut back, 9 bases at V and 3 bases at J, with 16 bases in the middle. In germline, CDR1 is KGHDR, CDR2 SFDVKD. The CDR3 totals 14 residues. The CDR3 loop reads CATQKGGAEETQYF. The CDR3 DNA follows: TGTGCCACCCAGAAGGGCGGGGCTGAAGAGACCCAGTACTTC.

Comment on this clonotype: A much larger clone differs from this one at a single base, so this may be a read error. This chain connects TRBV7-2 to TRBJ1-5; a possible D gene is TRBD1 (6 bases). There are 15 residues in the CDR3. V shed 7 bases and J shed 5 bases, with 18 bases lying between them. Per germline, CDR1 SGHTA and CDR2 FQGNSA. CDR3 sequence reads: CASNFGTGGYQPQHF. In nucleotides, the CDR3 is TGTGCCAGCAACTTCGGTACGGGGGGCTATCAGCCCCAGCATTTT. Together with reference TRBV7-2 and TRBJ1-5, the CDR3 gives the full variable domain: GAGVSQSPSNKVTEKGKDVELRCDPISGHTALYWYRQSLGQGLEFLIYFQGNSAPDKSGLPSDRFSAERTGGSVSTLTIQRTQQEDSAVYLCASNFGTGGYQPQHFGDGTRLSIL.

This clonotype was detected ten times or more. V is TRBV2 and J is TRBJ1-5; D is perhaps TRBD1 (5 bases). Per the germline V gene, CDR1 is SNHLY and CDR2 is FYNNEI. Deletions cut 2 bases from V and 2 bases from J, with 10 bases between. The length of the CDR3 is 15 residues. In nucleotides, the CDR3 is TGTGCCAGCAGTGAATCAGGGAGGGGCAATCAGCCCCAGCATTTT. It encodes CASSESGRGNQPQHF.